This TCR beta chain is from a study of blood T cell repertoires in COVID-19. Study-wide background: Donors in the United States, Italy and Spain gave samples during acute or convalescent COVID-19. In each case, the material was cDNA or gDNA derived from T cells, B-cell-depleted T cells, or PBMCs.

In the authors' methods: Amplified reference gene primers provided the basis for estimating nucleated cell counts. The data were produced by immunoSEQ multiplex PCR, yet TCRdb's version contains in-frame clones alone and is incomplete. The V and J calls and clone size come from that table; D and trimming were worked out from the DNA. The data hold roughly 41,000 clones, with 88% observed a single time. The length of the CDR3 is 17 residues. J gave up 4 bases and V 4 bases, and 10 bases lay outside the gene matches. The germline V gene has CDR1 SGHTA and CDR2 FQGTGA. The origin of this receptor is a human donor in a cohort sampled during active COVID-19. Sequenced sample: peripheral blood. This chain links TRBV7-3 with TRBJ2-2, with TRBD2 identical over 9 bases. CDR3 in amino acids: CASSSTIAGASTGELFF. CDR3 bases: TGTGCCAGCAGCTCGACTATAGCGGGAGCGAGCACCGGGGAGCTGTTTTTT.